This T cell receptor beta chain was recovered during a study of T cell repertoires in cytomegalovirus infection. Study-level information: Researchers turned to recently identified HLA-C-restricted CMV epitopes as well as well-studied HLA-B-restricted ones. Carrying CMV and the relevant HLA type showed in public TCR beta signatures.

This CDR3 contains 17 residues. Germline lookup yields CDR1 SGHTA and CDR2 FQGNSA. Germline trimming cut 2 bases from V and 6 bases from J; bases unmatched to any gene: 14. On this clonotype itself: Its antigen is currently unknown.

TCRdb called the reads again in MiXCR, with one record for every CDR3 protein. The table shows roughly 180,000 distinct CDR3 sequences, with less than 25% occurring only once. Whole-study results and caveats: In two of eight donors, the top clonotype was HLA-C-restricted CMV-specific. Carriage of CMV together with the relevant HLA was identifiable through cumulative public TCR beta family frequency.

This sequence joins TRBV7-2 and TRBJ2-7, with 9 bases lining up with TRBD2. Sequences were derived from CD8+ T cells from cultured PBMCs, sampled from culture after CMV antigen stimulation. The receptor was isolated from a human donor in good health (CMV status not recorded). Some clones in this sample may be carry-over from other donors' samples. Here the CDR3 reads CASSLFPAPRGGIEQYF. DNA of the CDR3: TGTGCCAGCAGCTTATTTCCCGCCCCGCGGGGGGGAATCGAGCAGTACTTC.